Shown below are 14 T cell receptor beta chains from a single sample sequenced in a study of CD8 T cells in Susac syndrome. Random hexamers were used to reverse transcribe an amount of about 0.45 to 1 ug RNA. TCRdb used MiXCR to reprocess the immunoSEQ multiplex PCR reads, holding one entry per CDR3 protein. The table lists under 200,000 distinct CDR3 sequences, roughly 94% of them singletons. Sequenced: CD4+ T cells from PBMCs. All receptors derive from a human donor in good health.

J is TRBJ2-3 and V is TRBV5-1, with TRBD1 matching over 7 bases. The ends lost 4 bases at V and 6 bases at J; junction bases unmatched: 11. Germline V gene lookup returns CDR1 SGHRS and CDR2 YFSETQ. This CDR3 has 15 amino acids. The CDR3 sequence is CASSGTGATLDTQYF. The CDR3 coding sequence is TGCGCCAGCAGCGGCACAGGGGCGACACTTGATACGCAGTATTTT.

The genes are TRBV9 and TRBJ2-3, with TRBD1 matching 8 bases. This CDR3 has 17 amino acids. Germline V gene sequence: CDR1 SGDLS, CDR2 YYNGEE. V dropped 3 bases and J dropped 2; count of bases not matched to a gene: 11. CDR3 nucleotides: TGTGCCAGCAGCGCCGGGACAGGCGGACGGGCCACAGATACGCAGTATTTT. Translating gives CASSAGTGGRATDTQYF.

The CDR3 DNA is TGCGCCAGCAGCCAAGAACACGCGGCGAGCACAGATACGCAGTATTTT. Translation: CASSQEHAASTDTQYF. This rearrangement joins TRBV4-1 to TRBJ2-3; D remains ambiguous. Germline CDR1 MGHRA, CDR2 YSYEKL. V was shortened by 0 bases and J by 0 bases, with 10 bases between the two germline ends. The CDR3 is 16 residues long.

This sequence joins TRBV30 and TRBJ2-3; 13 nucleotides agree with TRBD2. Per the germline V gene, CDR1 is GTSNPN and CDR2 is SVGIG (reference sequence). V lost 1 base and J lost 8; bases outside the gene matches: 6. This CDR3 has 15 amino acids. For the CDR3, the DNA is TGTGCCTGGAGTGCACTAGCGGGAGGGATCGGTACGCAGTATTTT. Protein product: CAWSALAGGIGTQYF.

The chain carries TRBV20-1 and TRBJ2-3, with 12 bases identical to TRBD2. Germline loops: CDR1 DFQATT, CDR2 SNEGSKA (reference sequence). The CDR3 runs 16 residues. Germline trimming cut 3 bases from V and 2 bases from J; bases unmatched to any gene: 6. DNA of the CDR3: TGCAGTGCTAGCGTGACTAGCGGGGGACCCACAGATACGCAGTATTTT. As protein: CSASVTSGGPTDTQYF.

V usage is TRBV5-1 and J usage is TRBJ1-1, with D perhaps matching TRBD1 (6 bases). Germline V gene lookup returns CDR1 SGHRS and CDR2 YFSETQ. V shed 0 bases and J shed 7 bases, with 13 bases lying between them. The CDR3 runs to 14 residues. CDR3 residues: CASSLVGQHYEAFF. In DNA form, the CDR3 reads TGCGCCAGCAGCTTGGTAGGACAGCATTATGAAGCTTTCTTT.

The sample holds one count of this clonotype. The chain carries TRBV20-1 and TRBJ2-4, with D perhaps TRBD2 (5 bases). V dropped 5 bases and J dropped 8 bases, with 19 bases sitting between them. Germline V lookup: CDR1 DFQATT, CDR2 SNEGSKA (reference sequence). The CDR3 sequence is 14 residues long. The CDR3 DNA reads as TGCAGTGCTGCAAACCGGGAACCCCTGGACATTCAGTACTTC. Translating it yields CSAANREPLDIQYF.

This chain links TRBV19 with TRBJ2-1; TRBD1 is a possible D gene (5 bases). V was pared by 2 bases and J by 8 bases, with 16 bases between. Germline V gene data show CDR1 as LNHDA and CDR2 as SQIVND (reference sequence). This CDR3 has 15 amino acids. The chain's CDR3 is CASSITPGSIDEQFF. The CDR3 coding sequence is TGTGCCAGTAGTATAACCCCAGGGTCCATCGATGAGCAGTTCTTC.

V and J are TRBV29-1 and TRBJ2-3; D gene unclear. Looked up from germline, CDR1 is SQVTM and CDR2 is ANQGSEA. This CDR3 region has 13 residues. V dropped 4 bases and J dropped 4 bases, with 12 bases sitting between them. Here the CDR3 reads CSVGWNPPDTQYF. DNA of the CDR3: TGCAGCGTTGGGTGGAATCCCCCAGATACGCAGTATTTT.

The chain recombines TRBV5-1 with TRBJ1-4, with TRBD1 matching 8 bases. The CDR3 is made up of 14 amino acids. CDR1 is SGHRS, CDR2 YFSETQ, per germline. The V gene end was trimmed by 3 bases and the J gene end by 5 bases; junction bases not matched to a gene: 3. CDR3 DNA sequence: TGCGCCAGCAGCTACGGACAGGGAAATGAAAAACTGTTTTTT. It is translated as CASSYGQGNEKLFF.

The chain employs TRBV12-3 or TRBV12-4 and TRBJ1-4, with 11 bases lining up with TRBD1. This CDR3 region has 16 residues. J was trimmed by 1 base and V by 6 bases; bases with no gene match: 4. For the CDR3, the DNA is TGTGCCAGCAGCCCGGGACAGGGGGGAACTAATGAAAAACTGTTTTTT. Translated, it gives CASSPGQGGTNEKLFF.

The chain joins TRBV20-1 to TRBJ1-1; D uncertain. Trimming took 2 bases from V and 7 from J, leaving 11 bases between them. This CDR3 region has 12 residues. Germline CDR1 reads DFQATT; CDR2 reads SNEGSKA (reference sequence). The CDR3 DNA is TGCAGTGCTAGACTCGGTGGGGATGAAGCTTTCTTT. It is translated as CSARLGGDEAFF.

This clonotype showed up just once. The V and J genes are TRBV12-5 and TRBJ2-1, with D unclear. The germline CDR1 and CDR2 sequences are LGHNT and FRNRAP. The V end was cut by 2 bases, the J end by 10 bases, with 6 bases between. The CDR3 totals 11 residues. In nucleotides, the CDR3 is TGTGCTAGTGGTTTGATGCTCGAGCAGTTCTTC. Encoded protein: CASGLMLEQFF.

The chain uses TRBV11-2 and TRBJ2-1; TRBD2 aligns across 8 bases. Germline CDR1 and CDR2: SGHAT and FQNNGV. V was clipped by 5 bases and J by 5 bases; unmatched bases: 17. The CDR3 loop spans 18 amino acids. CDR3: CASSPASGSRSIHNEQFF. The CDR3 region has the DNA TGTGCCAGCAGCCCCGCCAGCGGGAGTCGGTCGATCCACAATGAGCAGTTCTTC.